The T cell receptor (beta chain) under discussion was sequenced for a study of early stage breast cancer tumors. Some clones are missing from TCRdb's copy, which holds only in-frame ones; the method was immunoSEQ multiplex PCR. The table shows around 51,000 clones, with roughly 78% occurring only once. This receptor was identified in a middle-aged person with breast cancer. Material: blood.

This chain's CDR3 is CSVANTGELFF. The CDR3 coding sequence is TGCAGCGTTGCGAACACCGGGGAGCTGTTTTTT. This chain uses TRBV29-1 with TRBJ2-2; D gene ambiguous. In germline, CDR1 is SQVTM, CDR2 ANQGSEA. The CDR3 runs 11 residues. Trimming took off 4 bases at V and 0 bases at J, with 0 bases between the two ends.